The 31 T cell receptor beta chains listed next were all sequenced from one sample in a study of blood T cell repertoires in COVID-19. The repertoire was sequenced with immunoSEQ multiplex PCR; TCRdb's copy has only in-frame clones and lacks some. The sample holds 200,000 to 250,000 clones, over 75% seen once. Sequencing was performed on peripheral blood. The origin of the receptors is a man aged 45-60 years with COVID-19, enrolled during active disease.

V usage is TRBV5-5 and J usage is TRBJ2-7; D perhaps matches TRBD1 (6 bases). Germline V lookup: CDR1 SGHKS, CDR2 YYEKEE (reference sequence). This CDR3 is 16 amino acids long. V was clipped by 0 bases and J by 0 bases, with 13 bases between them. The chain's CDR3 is CASSLEGGQNSYEQYF. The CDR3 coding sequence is TGTGCCAGCAGCTTGGAAGGGGGTCAAAACTCCTACGAGCAGTACTTC.

The CDR3 loop reads CASSLRSSSGGPDLSSGANVLTF. In DNA form, the CDR3 reads TGTGCCAGCAGCTTAAGATCGTCAAGCGGGGGCCCAGACCTCAGCTCTGGGGCCAACGTCCTGACTTTC. The J gene is TRBJ2-6, the V gene TRBV7-3; TRBD2 matches 8 bases. J lost 0 bases, V lost 1 base, and 20 bases had no gene match. CDR3 length equals 23 residues. Per germline, CDR1 SGHTA and CDR2 FQGTGA. Full variable domain (rest looked up from reference TRBV7-3 and TRBJ2-6): GAGVSQTPSNKVTEKGKYVELRCDPISGHTALYWYRQSLGQGPEFLIYFQGTGAADDSGLPNDRFFAVRPEGSVSTLKIQRTERGDSAVYLCASSLRSSSGGPDLSSGANVLTFGAGSRLTVL.

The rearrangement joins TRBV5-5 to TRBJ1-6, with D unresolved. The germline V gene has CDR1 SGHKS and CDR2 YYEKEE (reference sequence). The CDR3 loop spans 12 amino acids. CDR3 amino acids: CATSSYNSPLHF. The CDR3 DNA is TGTGCTACGAGCTCCTATAATTCACCCCTCCACTTT.

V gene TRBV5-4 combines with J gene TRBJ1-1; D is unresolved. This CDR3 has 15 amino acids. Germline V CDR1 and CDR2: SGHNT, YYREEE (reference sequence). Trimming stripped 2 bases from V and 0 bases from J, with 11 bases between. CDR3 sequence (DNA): TGTGCCAGCAGCTTTCGGGGTACGGTGAACACTGAAGCTTTCTTT. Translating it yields CASSFRGTVNTEAFF. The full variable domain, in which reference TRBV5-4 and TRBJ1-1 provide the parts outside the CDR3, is ETGVTQSPTHLIKTRGQQVTLRCSSQSGHNTVSWYQQALGQGPQFIFQYYREEENGRGNFPPRFSGLQFPNYSSELNVNALELDDSALYLCASSFRGTVNTEAFFGQGTRLTVV.

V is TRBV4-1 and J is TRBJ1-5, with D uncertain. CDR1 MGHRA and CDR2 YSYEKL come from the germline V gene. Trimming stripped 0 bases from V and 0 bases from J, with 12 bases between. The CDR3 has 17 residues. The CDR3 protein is CASSQESGSFSNQPQHF. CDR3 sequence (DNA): TGCGCCAGCAGCCAAGAGTCGGGAAGTTTTAGCAATCAGCCCCAGCATTTT.

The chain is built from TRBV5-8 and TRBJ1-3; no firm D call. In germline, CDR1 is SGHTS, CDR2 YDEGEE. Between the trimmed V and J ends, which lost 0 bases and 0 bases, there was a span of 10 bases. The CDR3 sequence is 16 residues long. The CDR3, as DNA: TGTGCCAGCAGCTTGGGATGGCGGGCCTCTGGAAACACCATATATTTT. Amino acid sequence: CASSLGWRASGNTIYF.

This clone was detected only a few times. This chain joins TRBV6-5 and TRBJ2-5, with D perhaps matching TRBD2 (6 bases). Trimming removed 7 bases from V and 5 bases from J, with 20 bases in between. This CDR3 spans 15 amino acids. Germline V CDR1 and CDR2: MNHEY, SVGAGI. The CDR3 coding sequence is TGTGCCAGCAACTTAAATTGGGGGGAATGGGAGACCCAGTACTTC. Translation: CASNLNWGEWETQYF.

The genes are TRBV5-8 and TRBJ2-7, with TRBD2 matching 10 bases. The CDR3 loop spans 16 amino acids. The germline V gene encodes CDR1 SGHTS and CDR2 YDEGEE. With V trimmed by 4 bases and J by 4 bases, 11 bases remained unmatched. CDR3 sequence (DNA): TGTGCCAGCAGCCAAGGCTGGGGTAGCGGGGGGTACGAGCAGTACTTC. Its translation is CASSQGWGSGGYEQYF.

CDR3 in amino acids: CASSFSDQGRAFF. The CDR3 DNA reads as TGTGCCAGCAGCTTTTCCGACCAGGGTCGGGCTTTCTTT. This chain links TRBV7-3 with TRBJ1-1; D may be TRBD1 (5 bases). Trimming removed 3 bases from V and 11 bases from J, with 16 bases in between. The CDR3 runs to 13 residues. CDR1 is SGHTA and CDR2 is FQGTGA in the germline V gene.

CDR3 loop: CASSFGRQHRGETQYF. The CDR3 DNA sequence: TGTGCCAGCAGTTTCGGCCGCCAACATCGCGGGGAGACCCAGTACTTC. The chain recombines TRBV27 with TRBJ2-5, with a weak D call TRBD2 (5 bases). The V and J ends lost 3 bases and 5 bases respectively, with 19 bases between them. Germline V gene sequence: CDR1 MNHEY, CDR2 SMNVEV (reference sequence). CDR3 length: 16 residues.

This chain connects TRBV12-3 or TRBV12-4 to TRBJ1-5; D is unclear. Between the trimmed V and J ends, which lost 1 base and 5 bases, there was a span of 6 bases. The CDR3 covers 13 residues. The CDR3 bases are TGTGCCAGCAGTTTAGACAGAGATCAGCCCCAGCATTTT. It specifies CASSLDRDQPQHF.

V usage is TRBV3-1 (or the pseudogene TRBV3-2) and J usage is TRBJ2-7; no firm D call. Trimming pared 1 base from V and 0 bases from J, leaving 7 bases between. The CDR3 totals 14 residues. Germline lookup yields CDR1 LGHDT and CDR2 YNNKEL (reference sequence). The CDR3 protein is CASSQGHSSYEQYF. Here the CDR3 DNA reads TGTGCCAGCAGCCAAGGCCACAGCTCCTACGAGCAGTACTTC.

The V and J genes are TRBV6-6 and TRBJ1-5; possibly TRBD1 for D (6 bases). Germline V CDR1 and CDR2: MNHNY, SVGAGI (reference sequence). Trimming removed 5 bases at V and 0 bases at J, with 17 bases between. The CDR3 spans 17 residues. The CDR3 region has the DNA TGTGCCAGCAGTCAAACCGGGACAACGAATAGCAATCAGCCCCAGCATTTT. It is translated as CASSQTGTTNSNQPQHF.

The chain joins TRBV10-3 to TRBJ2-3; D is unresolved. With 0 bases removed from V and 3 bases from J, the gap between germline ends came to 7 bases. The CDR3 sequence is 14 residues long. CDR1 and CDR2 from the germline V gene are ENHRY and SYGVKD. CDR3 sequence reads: CAISESVETDTQYF. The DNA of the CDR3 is TGTGCCATCAGTGAGTCGGTAGAAACAGATACGCAGTATTTT.

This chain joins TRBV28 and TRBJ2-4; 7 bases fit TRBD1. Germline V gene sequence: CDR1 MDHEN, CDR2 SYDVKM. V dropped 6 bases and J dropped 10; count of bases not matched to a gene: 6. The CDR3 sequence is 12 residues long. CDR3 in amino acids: CASRERDRIQYF. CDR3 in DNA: TGTGCCAGCAGGGAAAGGGACAGAATTCAGTACTTC.

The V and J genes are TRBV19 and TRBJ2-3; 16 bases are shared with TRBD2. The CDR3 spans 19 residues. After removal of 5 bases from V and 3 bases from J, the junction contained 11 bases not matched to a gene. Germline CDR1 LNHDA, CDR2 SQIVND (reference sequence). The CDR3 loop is CASSSPPGLAGGRTDTQYF. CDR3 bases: TGTGCCAGTAGTTCCCCGCCGGGACTAGCGGGGGGGCGGACAGATACGCAGTATTTT.

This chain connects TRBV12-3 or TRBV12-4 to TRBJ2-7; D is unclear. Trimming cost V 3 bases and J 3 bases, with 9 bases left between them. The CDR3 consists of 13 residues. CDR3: CASSFPPVYEQYF. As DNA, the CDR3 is TGTGCCAGCAGTTTTCCCCCGGTCTACGAGCAGTACTTC.

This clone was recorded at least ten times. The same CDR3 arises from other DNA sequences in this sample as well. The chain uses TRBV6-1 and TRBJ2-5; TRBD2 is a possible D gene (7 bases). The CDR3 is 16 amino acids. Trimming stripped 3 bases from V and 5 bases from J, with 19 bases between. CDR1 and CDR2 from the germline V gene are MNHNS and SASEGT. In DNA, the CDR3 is TGTGCCAGCAGTGACGCGGGGAGGGGGGCGGGGGAGACCCAGTACTTC. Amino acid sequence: CASSDAGRGAGETQYF.

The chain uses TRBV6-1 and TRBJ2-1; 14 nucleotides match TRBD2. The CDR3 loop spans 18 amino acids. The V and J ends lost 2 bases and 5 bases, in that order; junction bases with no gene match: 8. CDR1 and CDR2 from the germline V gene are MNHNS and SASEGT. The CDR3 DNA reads TGTGCCAGCAGTGAATTTAGGGGGACTAGCGGGGGAGACAATGAGCAGTTCTTC. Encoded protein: CASSEFRGTSGGDNEQFF.

The CDR3 nucleotides are TGTGCCTCTGGCGGGAGTCGTACTGGGGCCAACGTCCTGACTTTC. Protein product: CASGGSRTGANVLTF. The chain uses TRBV6-6 and TRBJ2-6; 7 nucleotides line up with TRBD2. This CDR3 is 15 amino acids long. Germline CDR1 is MNHNY and CDR2 is SVGAGI (reference sequence). V lost 11 bases to trimming and J lost 2 bases; unmatched junction nucleotides: 9.

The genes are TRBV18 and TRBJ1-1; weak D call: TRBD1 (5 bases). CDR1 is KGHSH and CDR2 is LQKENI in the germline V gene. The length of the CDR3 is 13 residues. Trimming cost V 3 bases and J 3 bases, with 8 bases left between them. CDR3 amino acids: CASSPSGDTEAFF. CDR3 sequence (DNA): TGTGCCAGCTCACCTTCGGGGGACACTGAAGCTTTCTTT.

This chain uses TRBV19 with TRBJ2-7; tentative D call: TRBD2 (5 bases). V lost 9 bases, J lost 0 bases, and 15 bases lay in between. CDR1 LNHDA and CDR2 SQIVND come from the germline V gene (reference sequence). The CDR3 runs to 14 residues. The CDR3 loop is CASRDAGYSYEQYF. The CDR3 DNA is TGTGCCAGCAGAGACGCGGGTTACTCCTACGAGCAGTACTTC.

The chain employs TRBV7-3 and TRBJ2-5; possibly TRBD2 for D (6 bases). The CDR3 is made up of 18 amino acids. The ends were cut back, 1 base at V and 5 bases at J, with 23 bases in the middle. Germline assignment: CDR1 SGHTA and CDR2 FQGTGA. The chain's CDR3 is CASSLIGIGGSEGETQYF. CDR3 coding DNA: TGTGCCAGCAGCTTAATAGGGATTGGAGGGTCAGAGGGGGAGACCCAGTACTTC.

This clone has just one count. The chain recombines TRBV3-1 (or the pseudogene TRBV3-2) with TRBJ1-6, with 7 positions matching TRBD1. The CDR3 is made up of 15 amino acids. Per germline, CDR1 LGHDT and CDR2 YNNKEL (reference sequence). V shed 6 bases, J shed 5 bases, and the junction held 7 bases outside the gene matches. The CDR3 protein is CASRPTGENNSPLHF. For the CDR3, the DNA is TGTGCCAGCAGACCAACAGGGGAAAATAATTCACCCCTCCACTTT.

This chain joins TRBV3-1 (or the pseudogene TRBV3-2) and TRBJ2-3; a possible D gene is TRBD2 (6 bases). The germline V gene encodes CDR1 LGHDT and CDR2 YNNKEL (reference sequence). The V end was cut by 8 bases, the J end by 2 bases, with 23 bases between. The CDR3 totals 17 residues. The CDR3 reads CASARLTAGRVTDTQYF. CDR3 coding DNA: TGTGCCAGCGCCCGATTGACCGCGGGACGGGTCACAGATACGCAGTATTTT.

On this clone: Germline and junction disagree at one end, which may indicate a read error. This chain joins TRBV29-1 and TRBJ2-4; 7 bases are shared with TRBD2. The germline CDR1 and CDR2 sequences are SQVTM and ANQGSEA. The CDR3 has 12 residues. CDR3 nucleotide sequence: TGCAGCGTCGAAGCGGGGATGAACATTCAGTACTTC. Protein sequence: CSVEAGMNIQYF.

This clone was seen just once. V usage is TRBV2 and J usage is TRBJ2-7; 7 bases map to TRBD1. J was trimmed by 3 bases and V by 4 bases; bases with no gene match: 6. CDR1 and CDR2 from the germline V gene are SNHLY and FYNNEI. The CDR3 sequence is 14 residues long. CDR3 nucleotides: TGTGCCAGCAGTGTACAGGGGACGAACTACGAGCAGTACTTC. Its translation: CASSVQGTNYEQYF.

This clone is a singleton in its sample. CDR3 nucleotides: TGTGCCAGCAGCCAAGAGCGGACGGACAGCTATCAAGGCTACACCTTC. Residues: CASSQERTDSYQGYTF. The rearrangement links TRBV3-1 (or the pseudogene TRBV3-2) to TRBJ1-2, with D maybe TRBD1 (6 bases). The germline CDR1 and CDR2 sequences are LGHDT and YNNKEL (reference sequence). Trimming took off 0 bases at V and 8 bases at J, with 19 bases between the two ends. This CDR3 has 16 amino acids.

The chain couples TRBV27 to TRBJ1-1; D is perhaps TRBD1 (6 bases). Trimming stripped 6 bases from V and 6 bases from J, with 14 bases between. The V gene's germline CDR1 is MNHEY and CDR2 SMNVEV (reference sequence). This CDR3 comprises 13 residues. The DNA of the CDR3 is TGTGCCAGCAGCGACAGGACGGATGCTGAAGCTTTCTTT. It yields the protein CASSDRTDAEAFF.

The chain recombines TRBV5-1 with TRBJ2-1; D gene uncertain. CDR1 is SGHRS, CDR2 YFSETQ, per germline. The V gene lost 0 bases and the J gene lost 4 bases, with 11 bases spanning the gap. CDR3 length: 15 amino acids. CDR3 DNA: TGCGCCAGCAGCTTGGTAGTAGCTACTTACAATGAGCAGTTCTTC. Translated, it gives CASSLVVATYNEQFF.

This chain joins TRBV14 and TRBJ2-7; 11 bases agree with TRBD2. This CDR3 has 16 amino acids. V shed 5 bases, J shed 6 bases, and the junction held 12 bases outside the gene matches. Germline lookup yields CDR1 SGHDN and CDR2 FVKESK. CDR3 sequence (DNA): TGTGCCAGCAGCAAACAACTAGCGGGAGTTCAGGGCGAGCAGTACTTC. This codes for CASSKQLAGVQGEQYF.